One sample yielded the 28 T cell receptor beta chains listed below, sequenced in a study of naive and memory T cell subsets. Study-wide findings and caveats: A few larger clonotypes appeared in naive repertoires, especially CD8, possibly memory cells re-expressing CD45RA.

Their antigens are not known. The beta constant-region primer was an equimolar mix of two oligonucleotides covering TRBC1 and TRBC2. Nested alpha and beta constant-region primers with the SP2 primer drove four PCR rounds on ligated cDNA. Via MiXCR, TCRdb re-called the UMI-ligation and nested PCR reads, giving one row per CDR3 protein. In the table there are 120,000 to 150,000 distinct CDR3 sequences, under 25% of which are singletons. The sequencing sample was made of naive CD4+ T cells from blood. All receptors derive from a human donor in good health.

The table lists this clonotype with a count of one. The chain uses TRBV11-2 and TRBJ2-5, with D possibly TRBD1 on 5 matching bases. The V end was cut by 5 bases, the J end by 2 bases, with 15 bases between. Germline V gene sequence: CDR1 SGHAT, CDR2 FQNNGV. The CDR3 has 15 amino acids. CDR3 nucleotides: TGTGCCAGCAGCCCACTCGGGCAGGGACAAGAGACCCAGTACTTC. This encodes CASSPLGQGQETQYF.

The genes are TRBV25-1 and TRBJ1-3, with D possibly matching TRBD1 (5 bases). Germline V gives CDR1 MGHDK, CDR2 SYGVNS. V lost 3 bases to trimming and J lost 3 bases, with 21 bases between them. This CDR3 is built from 18 residues. As DNA, the CDR3 is TGTGCCAGCAGTGACGCCTTAGGTCCGGGGACCCTTGGAAACACCATATATTTT. Residues: CASSDALGPGTLGNTIYF.

This clonotype showed up just a few times. The gene calls are TRBV29-1 and TRBJ2-2, with 7 bases aligning to TRBD2. The CDR3 consists of 14 residues. Germline CDR1 and CDR2: SQVTM and ANQGSEA. Trimming cost V 6 bases and J 5 bases; bases outside gene matches: 9. CDR3: CSVRQSGATGELFF. CDR3 nucleotide sequence: TGCAGCGTGCGTCAGAGCGGGGCAACCGGGGAGCTGTTTTTT.

The sample holds a few counts of this clonotype. The chain combines TRBV6-1 with TRBJ1-1; D not resolved. With 2 bases removed from V and 0 bases from J, the gap between germline ends came to 7 bases. The germline gives CDR1 MNHNS, CDR2 SASEGT. The CDR3 totals 14 residues. CDR3 sequence (DNA): TGTGCCAGCAGTGAATTGAGCATGAACACTGAAGCTTTCTTT. Its translation is CASSELSMNTEAFF.

Only a few counts were recorded for this clonotype. The V gene is TRBV11-2, the J gene TRBJ2-1; 9 positions match TRBD1. Germline CDR1 and CDR2: SGHAT and FQNNGV. The junction had 12 bases not matched to a gene; V was cut back by 5 bases and J by 7 bases. The CDR3 loop spans 16 amino acids. CDR3 amino acids: CASSHYRGPSENEQFF. CDR3 coding DNA: TGTGCCAGCAGCCACTACAGGGGGCCCTCGGAGAATGAGCAGTTCTTC.

V usage is TRBV6-2 or TRBV6-3 and J usage is TRBJ1-5; 7 positions match TRBD1. Germline CDR1 MNHEY, CDR2 SVGEGT. V shed 2 bases, J shed 5 bases, and the junction held 12 bases outside the gene matches. The CDR3 is made up of 17 amino acids. In nucleotides, the CDR3 is TGTGCCAGCAGTTACGATCAGTCCAGGGGGAACTATCAGCCCCAGCATTTT. This sequence encodes CASSYDQSRGNYQPQHF.

The chain joins TRBV20-1 to TRBJ1-5, with no clear D. V gave up 0 bases and J gave up 0 bases, with 9 bases separating them. The CDR3 loop spans 15 amino acids. Germline V gene data show CDR1 as DFQATT and CDR2 as SNEGSKA (reference sequence). CDR3 sequence (DNA): TGCAGTGCTAGAGATCGGACTCATAGCAATCAGCCCCAGCATTTT. Translating gives CSARDRTHSNQPQHF.

The genes are TRBV13 and TRBJ2-1; maybe TRBD1 (6 bases). Per germline, CDR1 PRHDT and CDR2 FYEKMQ (reference sequence). The CDR3 length is 15 residues. The V and J ends lost 0 bases and 5 bases respectively, with 11 bases between them. The CDR3 DNA reads as TGTGCCAGCAGCTTAGGGCCAGGGGAGCACAATGAGCAGTTCTTC. Its protein is CASSLGPGEHNEQFF.

The chain employs TRBV28 and TRBJ2-7; TRBD2 matches 7 bases. V shed 11 bases and J 3 bases; nucleotides not matched to a gene: 10. The CDR3 length is 13 residues. Germline V gene lookup returns CDR1 MDHEN and CDR2 SYDVKM. Here the CDR3 reads CAVGRSGNYEQYF. CDR3 nucleotide sequence: TGTGCCGTCGGGAGGAGTGGGAACTACGAGCAGTACTTC.

This chain links TRBV27 with TRBJ2-2; 12 bases line up with TRBD2. The V gene's germline CDR1 is MNHEY and CDR2 SMNVEV (reference sequence). CDR3 length equals 15 residues. The trim removed 5 bases at V and 8 bases at J, leaving 6 bases unmatched. The CDR3 spells CASSPGLAGKGELFF. Written as DNA, the CDR3 is TGTGCCAGCAGTCCAGGACTAGCGGGGAAAGGGGAGCTGTTTTTT.

This clonotype has more than one count but fewer than ten. The J gene is TRBJ1-2, the V gene TRBV6-5; D may be TRBD1 (5 bases). Per germline, CDR1 MNHEY and CDR2 SVGAGI. The CDR3 covers 13 residues. With 6 bases removed from V and 2 bases from J, the gap between germline ends came to 10 bases. The CDR3: CASSSQENYGYTF. The CDR3 DNA sequence: TGTGCCAGCAGCTCACAGGAGAACTATGGCTACACCTTC.

The V gene is TRBV7-3, the J gene TRBJ1-2, with D possibly matching TRBD1 (6 bases). Germline loops: CDR1 SGHTA, CDR2 FQGTGA. This CDR3 region has 15 residues. V lost 2 bases to trimming and J lost 3 bases, with 13 bases between them. The CDR3 DNA sequence: TGTGCCAGCAGCTTAGCAGGGGCGGCAGACTATGGCTACACCTTC. It specifies CASSLAGAADYGYTF.

This sequence joins TRBV20-1 and TRBJ2-7, with 7 bases identical to TRBD2. The CDR3 spans 13 residues. The trim removed 5 bases at V and 7 bases at J, leaving 11 bases unmatched. Germline assignment: CDR1 DFQATT and CDR2 SNEGSKA (reference sequence). The CDR3 sequence is CSAGTTPFGEQYF. The CDR3 nucleotides are TGCAGTGCTGGGACTACTCCGTTCGGGGAGCAGTACTTC.

This clonotype has only a few counts. The J gene is TRBJ2-5, the V gene TRBV20-1, with 7 bases matching TRBD2. The J segment lost 4 bases and the V segment lost 4 bases, leaving 6 bases of the junction unmatched. Germline CDR1 and CDR2: DFQATT and SNEGSKA (reference sequence). The CDR3 has 13 amino acids. CDR3 protein: CSAKTGGPETQYF. The CDR3 nucleotides are TGCAGTGCTAAAACGGGAGGACCAGAGACCCAGTACTTC.

This clonotype turned up a few times. The chain joins TRBV19 to TRBJ1-5; weak D call: TRBD1 (6 bases). Per germline, CDR1 LNHDA and CDR2 SQIVND (reference sequence). The CDR3 sequence is 14 residues long. V was clipped by 6 bases and J by 1 base, with 10 bases between them. The CDR3 bases are TGTGCCAGTAGCCACGACAGGAGCAATCAGCCCCAGCATTTT. This translates into CASSHDRSNQPQHF.

This clonotype came up a few times. This chain links TRBV5-1 with TRBJ1-5; D gene ambiguous. Germline CDR1 and CDR2: SGHRS and YFSETQ. The CDR3 totals 15 residues. V lost 0 bases to trimming and J lost 7 bases, with 14 bases between them. The CDR3 sequence: CASSLEGRVEQPQHF. The CDR3 nucleotides are TGCGCCAGCAGCTTGGAGGGTCGGGTCGAGCAGCCCCAGCATTTT.

The chain couples TRBV30 to TRBJ2-7; D is possibly TRBD1 (5 bases). Germline CDR1 and CDR2: GTSNPN and SVGIG (reference sequence). This CDR3 has 12 residues. The germline V and J ends were trimmed by 7 bases and 1 base, with 11 bases remaining between them. The chain's CDR3 is CAFLRQSYEQYF. CDR3 sequence (DNA): TGTGCCTTTTTACGACAGTCCTACGAGCAGTACTTC. The complete variable domain, with remaining parts taken from reference TRBV30 and TRBJ2-7, reads SQTIHQWPATLVQPVGSPLSLECTVEGTSNPNLYWYRQAAGRGLQLLFYSVGIGQISSEVPQNLSASRPQDRQFILSSKKLLLSDSGFYLCAFLRQSYEQYFGPGTRLTVT.

This clonotype was counted between two and nine times. This chain connects TRBV27 to TRBJ2-1, with D perhaps matching TRBD2 (5 bases). V was shortened by 6 bases and J by 4 bases, with 10 bases between the two germline ends. The CDR3 consists of 13 residues. The germline V gene encodes CDR1 MNHEY and CDR2 SMNVEV (reference sequence). This CDR3 reads CASRLGGYNEQFF. The CDR3, as DNA: TGTGCCAGCAGGCTAGGAGGATACAATGAGCAGTTCTTC.

About this clonotype: This may come from a read error, since a much larger clone is one base off. V and J are TRBV6-1 and TRBJ2-1, with D perhaps matching TRBD2 (5 bases). V was cut by 2 bases and J by 4 bases, with 12 bases left in between. The germline gives CDR1 MNHNS, CDR2 SASEGT. The CDR3 has 15 residues. The CDR3 bases are TGTGCCAGCAGTGAATCGACGAGAGGGTACAATGAGCAGTTCTTC. This codes for CASSESTRGYNEQFF.

This clonotype has just a few counts. V and J are TRBV14 and TRBJ2-7, with 8 bases identical to TRBD2. V lost 4 bases, J lost 2 bases, and 10 bases stayed unmatched. The CDR3 totals 16 residues. Germline CDR1 SGHDN, CDR2 FVKESK. The CDR3 nucleotides read TGTGCCAGCAGCCCTTCCCCCCTACTAGCGGCCTACGAGCAGTACTTC. Amino acids: CASSPSPLLAAYEQYF.

This clonotype was picked up a small number of times. The V call is TRBV20-1, the J call TRBJ2-1, with 9 bases fitting TRBD2. Germline values: CDR1 DFQATT, CDR2 SNEGSKA (reference sequence). The CDR3 totals 18 residues. Trimming removed 0 bases from V and 2 bases from J; junction bases left unmatched: 11. This CDR3 is CSAREGRKREVTYNEQFF. The CDR3 nucleotides read TGCAGTGCTAGAGAAGGGCGGAAGCGGGAGGTTACCTACAATGAGCAGTTCTTC.

This clonotype was picked up many times. The chain links TRBV4-2 to TRBJ2-5; D is perhaps TRBD2 (6 bases). The CDR3 has 17 residues. The V end was cut by 1 base, the J end by 0 bases, with 15 bases between. Germline CDR1 reads LGHNA; CDR2 reads YNFKEQ. The CDR3 DNA reads TGTGCCAGCAGCCAAGCCGGGAGCGGTCTCGACCAAGAGACCCAGTACTTC. Protein product: CASSQAGSGLDQETQYF.

This chain uses TRBV6-2 or TRBV6-3 with TRBJ2-7; D unclear. Trimming pared 5 bases from V and 2 bases from J, leaving 10 bases between. This CDR3 has 13 residues. CDR1 is MNHEY and CDR2 is SVGEGT in the germline V gene. The CDR3 is CASSRQVTYEQYF. In nucleotides, the CDR3 is TGTGCCAGCAGTCGACAAGTCACCTACGAGCAGTACTTC.

J is TRBJ1-5 and V is TRBV7-8, with D unclear. CDR1 and CDR2 (germline): SGHVS, FQNEAQ. CDR3 size: 16 residues. V lost 0 bases and J lost 6, with 15 bases in between. The CDR3, as DNA: TGTGCCAGCAGCTTAGCGCGTTTCCAGGTGCGTCAGCCCCAGCATTTT. Translated, it gives CASSLARFQVRQPQHF.

V gene TRBV3-1 combines with J gene TRBJ1-1, with D maybe TRBD1 (5 bases). Trimming removed 0 bases at V and 4 bases at J, with 9 bases between. The CDR3 loop spans 14 amino acids. Germline CDR1 reads LGHDT; CDR2 reads YNNKEL (reference sequence). The CDR3 is CASSQDGRATEAFF. CDR3 sequence (DNA): TGTGCCAGCAGCCAAGACGGCAGGGCCACTGAAGCTTTCTTT. Based on the CDR3 plus reference TRBV3-1 and TRBJ1-1, the full variable domain is DTAVSQTPKYLVTQMGNDKSIKCEQNLGHDTMYWYKQDSKKFLKIMFSYNNKELIINETVPNRFSPKSPDKAHLNLHINSLELGDSAVYFCASSQDGRATEAFFGQGTRLTVV.

This clonotype was detected only a few times. This sequence joins TRBV6-6 and TRBJ1-6; maybe TRBD1 (5 bases). Germline V lookup: CDR1 MNHNY, CDR2 SVGAGI (reference sequence). V lost 7 bases and J lost 10, with 14 bases in between. The CDR3 spans 13 residues. The CDR3 region is CASKDMPGSPLHF. The CDR3 region has the DNA TGTGCCAGCAAGGACATGCCGGGATCACCCCTCCACTTT.

This clonotype has only a few counts. CDR3 protein: CASRRTGENIQYF. The CDR3, as DNA: TGTGCCAGCAGAAGAACAGGGGAAAACATTCAGTACTTC. The chain couples TRBV6-2 or TRBV6-3 to TRBJ2-4; 7 bases agree with TRBD1. The germline gives CDR1 MNHEY, CDR2 SVGEGT. With 6 bases clipped from V and 5 bases from J, the junction kept 4 bases outside the gene matches. This CDR3 comprises 13 residues.

This chain connects TRBV5-6 to TRBJ2-1; D is perhaps TRBD2 (6 bases). This CDR3 has 15 amino acids. Germline CDR1 is SGHDT and CDR2 is YYEEEE. V lost 4 bases to trimming and J lost 7 bases, with 18 bases between them. CDR3 in DNA: TGTGCCAGCAGCCGACTAGAGCTAAGGGAAAATGAGCAGTTCTTC. Translation: CASSRLELRENEQFF. Complete variable domain (other parts from reference TRBV5-6 and TRBJ2-1): DAGVTQSPTHLIKTRGQQVTLRCSPKSGHDTVSWYQQALGQGPQFIFQYYEEEERQRGNFPDRFSGHQFPNYSSELNVNALLLGDSALYLCASSRLELRENEQFFGPGTRLTVL.